This T cell receptor (beta chain) was sequenced during a study of OX40 agonist ivuxolimab in advanced cancers. Points on this clone: Antigen: not known.

The method was immunoSEQ multiplex PCR; TCRdb's version includes in-frame clones alone and lacks a portion of them. The table has roughly 86,000 clones, roughly 90% seen once. Whole-study results and caveats: Circulating CD4+ and CD8+ T cells showed clonal expansion by week 6 at 0.1 to 3.0 mg/kg.

The CDR3 runs 16 residues. Germline V gene sequence: CDR1 MGHRA, CDR2 YSYEKL. After removal of 5 bases from V and 2 bases from J, the junction contained 9 bases not matched to a gene. The gene calls are TRBV4-1 and TRBJ2-3; 8 bases align to TRBD2. The TCR originated in an adult with an advanced solid tumor such as melanoma, head and neck, liver or kidney cancer. Source: CD4+ or CD8+ T cells sorted from blood, taken in a trial of the OX40 agonist ivuxolimab. CDR3 region: CASSVGLAANTDTQYF. CDR3 DNA: TGCGCCAGCAGCGTAGGACTAGCCGCTAACACAGATACGCAGTATTTT.